This TCR beta chain comes out of a study of beta chain features in type 1 diabetes. CDR3 length equals 16 residues. With V trimmed by 3 bases and J by 1 base, 5 bases remained unmatched. Looked up from germline, CDR1 is MDHEN and CDR2 is SYDVKM. What was sequenced were expressed TCRB transcripts, since all of the isolated RNA had been reverse transcribed. TCRdb's copy holds only in-frame clones and misses some; the assay was immunoSEQ multiplex PCR. Of 150,000 to 180,000 clones listed, roughly 8.1% are singletons. The source is a man aged 18 to 29 in good health. The specimen was central memory CD4+ T cells from blood. The chain couples TRBV28 to TRBJ2-2; 7 nucleotides line up with TRBD1. CDR3 nucleotide sequence: TGTGCCAGCAGTTTGCGTAGGGGGCTGAACACCGGGGAGCTGTTTTTT. The encoded protein is CASSLRRGLNTGELFF. Looking up the rest from reference TRBV28 and TRBJ2-2 gives the full variable domain: DVKVTQSSRYLVKRTGEKVFLECVQDMDHENMFWYRQDPGLGLRLIYFSYDVKMKEKGDIPEGYSVSREKKERFSLILESASTNQTSMYLCASSLRRGLNTGELFFGEGSRLTVL.